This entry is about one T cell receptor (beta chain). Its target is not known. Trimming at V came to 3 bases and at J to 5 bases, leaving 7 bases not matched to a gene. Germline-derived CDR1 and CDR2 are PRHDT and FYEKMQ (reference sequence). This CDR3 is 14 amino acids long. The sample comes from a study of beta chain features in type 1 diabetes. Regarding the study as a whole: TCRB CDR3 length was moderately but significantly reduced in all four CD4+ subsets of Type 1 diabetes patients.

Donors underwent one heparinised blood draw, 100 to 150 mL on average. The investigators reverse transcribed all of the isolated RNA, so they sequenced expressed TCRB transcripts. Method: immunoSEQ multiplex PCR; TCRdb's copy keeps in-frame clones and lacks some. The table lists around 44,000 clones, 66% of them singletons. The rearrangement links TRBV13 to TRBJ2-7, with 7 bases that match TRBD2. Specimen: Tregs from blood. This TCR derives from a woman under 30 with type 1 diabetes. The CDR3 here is CASSLREYSHEQYF. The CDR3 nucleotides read TGTGCCAGCAGCTTGCGGGAGTATTCCCACGAGCAGTACTTC.